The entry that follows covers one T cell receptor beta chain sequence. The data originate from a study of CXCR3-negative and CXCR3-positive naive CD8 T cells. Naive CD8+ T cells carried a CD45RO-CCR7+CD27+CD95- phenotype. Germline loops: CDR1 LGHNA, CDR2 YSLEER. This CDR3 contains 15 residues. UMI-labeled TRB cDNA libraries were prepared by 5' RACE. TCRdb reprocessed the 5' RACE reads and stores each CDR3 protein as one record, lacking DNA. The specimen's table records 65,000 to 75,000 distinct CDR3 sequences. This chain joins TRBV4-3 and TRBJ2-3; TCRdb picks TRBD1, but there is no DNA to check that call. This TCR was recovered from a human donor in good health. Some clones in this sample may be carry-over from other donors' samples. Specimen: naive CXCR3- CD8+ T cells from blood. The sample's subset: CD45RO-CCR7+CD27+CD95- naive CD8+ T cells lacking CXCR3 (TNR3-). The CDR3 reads CASSRMIGGTDTQYF.